Listed here are 23 T cell receptor beta chains from one sample, sequenced in a study of shared clonotypes between healthy human individuals. Libraries were prepared by immunoSEQ multiplex PCR; TCRdb keeps only in-frame clonotypes and omits some of them. The repertoire holds around 510,000 clones, roughly 95% seen once, with around 0.067% in the top ten. The specimen was naive CD4+ T cells sorted from blood. The sample's subset: CD45RA+ positively selected. The receptors derive from a woman aged 25 to 39 in good health.

This clone was recorded only once. This chain connects TRBV6-5 to TRBJ2-5, with 11 bases identical to TRBD2. Germline V gene lookup returns CDR1 MNHEY and CDR2 SVGAGI. The CDR3 is 15 residues long. V shed 10 bases and J 2 bases; nucleotides not matched to a gene: 9. CDR3 region: CAIGGTSGNQETQYF. For the CDR3, the DNA is TGTGCCATTGGGGGGACTAGCGGAAATCAAGAGACCCAGTACTTC.

This sequence joins TRBV19 and TRBJ2-2; 10 bases are shared with TRBD1. J gave up 3 bases and V 6 bases, and 4 bases lay outside the gene matches. Germline V gene data show CDR1 as LNHDA and CDR2 as SQIVND (reference sequence). This CDR3 region has 15 residues. CDR3 in DNA: TGTGCCAGTAGGACCGGGACAGGGGACACCGGGGAGCTGTTTTTT. It codes for CASRTGTGDTGELFF. The variable domain in full, with the rest retrieved from reference TRBV19 and TRBJ2-2, is DGGITQSPKYLFRKEGQNVTLSCEQNLNHDAMYWYRQDPGQGLRLIYYSQIVNDFQKGDIAEGYSVSREKKESFPLTVTSAQKNPTAFYLCASRTGTGDTGELFFGEGSRLTVL.

V usage is TRBV15 and J usage is TRBJ2-1; 11 positions agree with TRBD2. The germline gives CDR1 LNHNV, CDR2 YYDKDF (reference sequence). This CDR3 spans 16 amino acids. The ends lost 2 bases at V and 4 bases at J; junction bases unmatched: 4. CDR3 in amino acids: CATSRIRLAGYNEQFF. CDR3 bases: TGTGCCACCAGCAGAATTCGACTAGCGGGATACAATGAGCAGTTCTTC.

This clone was found once. The chain joins TRBV28 to TRBJ2-3; 7 bases line up with TRBD2. The V segment lost 8 bases and the J segment 6 bases; nucleotides outside the gene matches: 14. The CDR3 runs 15 residues. Germline V gene sequence: CDR1 MDHEN, CDR2 SYDVKM. CDR3 in amino acids: CASPPPGARGDTQYF. CDR3 nucleotide sequence: TGTGCCAGCCCGCCACCGGGAGCGCGGGGGGATACGCAGTATTTT.

This rearrangement joins TRBV7-2 to TRBJ1-3, with D hard to call. This CDR3 has 14 amino acids. Trimming pared 5 bases from V and 5 bases from J, leaving 13 bases between. The germline gives CDR1 SGHTA, CDR2 FQGNSA. The CDR3 loop reads CASSLLGRRNTIYF. The CDR3 nucleotides read TGTGCCAGCAGCCTCCTAGGCCGCCGAAACACCATATATTTT.

The chain joins TRBV5-1 to TRBJ2-7; tentatively, D is TRBD1 (5 bases). Trimming left V 0 bases short and J 4 bases short, with 20 bases between. Per germline, CDR1 SGHRS and CDR2 YFSETQ. The CDR3 is made up of 17 amino acids. The DNA for the CDR3 is TGCGCCAGCAGCTTGGGGGTAGGGGTCCCTGGCCGATACGAGCAGTACTTC. Encoded protein: CASSLGVGVPGRYEQYF.

The gene calls are TRBV18 and TRBJ1-3; D not certain. Deletions cut 4 bases from V and 0 bases from J, with 16 bases between. The CDR3 is made up of 17 amino acids. Germline values: CDR1 KGHSH, CDR2 LQKENI. The CDR3: CASSRIYGDSSGNTIYF. The CDR3 DNA sequence: TGTGCCAGCTCACGCATATACGGGGATAGCTCTGGAAACACCATATATTTT.

The chain is built from TRBV28 and TRBJ2-3, with D tentatively TRBD1 or TRBD2 (5 bases each). With 2 bases removed from V and 2 bases from J, the gap between germline ends came to 17 bases. Germline CDR1 MDHEN, CDR2 SYDVKM. The CDR3 runs 17 residues. Here the CDR3 reads CASSLRLGTGFTDTQYF. Here the CDR3 DNA reads TGTGCCAGCAGTTTAAGGCTGGGGACGGGTTTCACAGATACGCAGTATTTT.

Worth noting for this clone: The CDR3 does not close with the conserved phenylalanine or tryptophan, likely indicating a read error. The V gene is TRBV4-2, the J gene TRBJ2-7; TRBD1 agrees at 7 bases. The length of the CDR3 is 15 residues. V was clipped by 4 bases and J by 3 bases; unmatched bases: 9. In germline, CDR1 is LGHNA, CDR2 YNFKEQ. The CDR3 spells CASSLNYGTVYEQYL. The CDR3 nucleotides are TGTGCCAGCAGCCTTAACTACGGGACAGTCTACGAGCAGTACCTC.

The chain is built from TRBV2 and TRBJ1-3; D possibly corresponds to TRBD1 (5 bases). V was trimmed by 1 base and J by 2 bases, leaving 9 bases between them. Germline V gene lookup returns CDR1 SNHLY and CDR2 FYNNEI. This CDR3 has 15 amino acids. The CDR3 protein is CASSEGQGTGNTIYF. CDR3 nucleotides: TGTGCCAGCAGTGAAGGCCAGGGCACTGGAAACACCATATATTTT.

V is TRBV7-3 and J is TRBJ2-1; a weak D match, TRBD2 (6 bases). Germline assignment: CDR1 SGHTA and CDR2 FQGTGA. This CDR3 spans 14 amino acids. With 4 bases removed from V and 4 bases from J, the gap between germline ends came to 11 bases. The CDR3 DNA reads as TGTGCCAGCAGCTCGGGACTCAAATACAATGAGCAGTTCTTC. Translating gives CASSSGLKYNEQFF.

This clone was counted once. The rearrangement links TRBV4-1 to TRBJ2-7; no reliable D call. The germline V and J ends were trimmed by 0 bases and 2 bases, with 14 bases remaining between them. The CDR3 runs 16 residues. Germline CDR1 reads MGHRA; CDR2 reads YSYEKL. The CDR3 DNA reads as TGCGCCAGCAGCCAAGATTGGGAAACGTTGCCCTACGAGCAGTACTTC. Translating gives CASSQDWETLPYEQYF.

The chain combines TRBV19 with TRBJ1-1; D is possibly TRBD1 (5 bases). Germline CDR1 reads LNHDA; CDR2 reads SQIVND (reference sequence). The CDR3 consists of 13 residues. Trimming cost V 3 bases and J 6 bases, with 11 bases left between them. CDR3 nucleotide sequence: TGTGCCAGTAGTATCCAGGGACCCCCTGAAGCTTTCTTT. It is translated as CASSIQGPPEAFF.

J is TRBJ2-5 and V is TRBV27, with D unresolved. V shed 5 bases and J shed 5 bases, with 15 bases lying between them. CDR3 length equals 14 residues. The germline gives CDR1 MNHEY, CDR2 SMNVEV (reference sequence). The CDR3 spells CASSPPTAPETQYF. The CDR3 region has the DNA TGTGCCAGCAGTCCCCCAACCGCCCCGGAGACCCAGTACTTC.

The rearrangement uses TRBV10-1 and TRBJ2-5; a possible D gene is TRBD2 (5 bases). Germline CDR1 WNHNN, CDR2 SYGVQD (reference sequence). Trimming took 3 bases from V and 0 from J, leaving 14 bases between them. The CDR3 length is 16 residues. The CDR3 loop reads CASSDGPSRNQETQYF. CDR3 coding DNA: TGCGCCAGCAGTGACGGGCCTAGCCGTAACCAAGAGACCCAGTACTTC.

This clone was counted a single time. This chain uses TRBV19 with TRBJ1-2; a possible D gene is TRBD1 (6 bases). The CDR3 spans 14 residues. The V gene's germline CDR1 is LNHDA and CDR2 SQIVND (reference sequence). V was cut by 4 bases and J by 5 bases, with 14 bases left in between. The DNA of the CDR3 is TGTGCCAGTAGTAAAACAGGGCAATGGTATGGCTACACCTTC. Its translation: CASSKTGQWYGYTF. Full variable domain (remainder filled in from reference TRBV19 and TRBJ1-2): DGGITQSPKYLFRKEGQNVTLSCEQNLNHDAMYWYRQDPGQGLRLIYYSQIVNDFQKGDIAEGYSVSREKKESFPLTVTSAQKNPTAFYLCASSKTGQWYGYTFGSGTRLTVV.

The rearrangement links TRBV21-1 to TRBJ2-7; TRBD2 reflects the table's D call only, with no check against the DNA. TRBV21-1 is termed a pseudogene. This CDR3 has 12 residues. Here the CDR3 DNA reads TGTGCCAGCAGCAAATTTATCTCCGAGCAGTACTTC. Protein: CASSKFISEQYF.

The genes are TRBV5-1 and TRBJ1-1; no reliable D call. CDR3 length equals 13 residues. Trimming took off 2 bases at V and 2 bases at J, with 7 bases between the two ends. Germline V gene data show CDR1 as SGHRS and CDR2 as YFSETQ. Written as DNA, the CDR3 is TGCGCCAGCAGCTTCAACCTCAACACTGAAGCTTTCTTT. Protein sequence: CASSFNLNTEAFF.

CDR3 coding DNA: TGTGCCAGCAGTGACGGGCAGACACGGAATCAGCCCCAGCATTTT. Translation: CASSDGQTRNQPQHF. This chain links TRBV2 with TRBJ1-5; no reliable D call. This CDR3 spans 15 amino acids. The V end was cut by 3 bases, the J end by 4 bases, with 13 bases between. Germline assignment: CDR1 SNHLY and CDR2 FYNNEI.

V gene TRBV4-2 combines with J gene TRBJ1-2; D might be TRBD1 (6 bases). Per the germline V gene, CDR1 is LGHNA and CDR2 is YNFKEQ. The CDR3 runs 18 residues. V was cut by 0 bases and J by 5 bases, with 22 bases left in between. CDR3 in amino acids: CASSQDPPHLGQPYGYTF. The CDR3 DNA follows: TGTGCCAGCAGCCAAGATCCCCCACATCTTGGACAGCCTTATGGCTACACCTTC.

This chain joins TRBV6-5 and TRBJ2-1; 12 bases fit TRBD2. This CDR3 spans 14 amino acids. Germline V gene sequence: CDR1 MNHEY, CDR2 SVGAGI. Trimming cost V 6 bases and J 6 bases; bases outside gene matches: 3. CDR3 amino acids: CASSQLAGGNEQFF. Here the CDR3 DNA reads TGTGCCAGCAGCCAACTAGCGGGAGGCAATGAGCAGTTCTTC.

The CDR3 region is CASNPNHNRYEQYF. The CDR3 DNA reads TGTGCCAGCAACCCCAACCATAATCGCTACGAGCAGTACTTC. The genes are TRBV6-5 and TRBJ2-7, with D unresolved. The V and J ends lost 7 bases and 3 bases respectively, with 16 bases between them. The CDR3 loop spans 14 amino acids. Germline loops: CDR1 MNHEY, CDR2 SVGAGI.

V usage is TRBV29-1 and J usage is TRBJ1-1; D is unresolved. V lost 7 bases, J lost 0 bases, and 6 bases lay in between. CDR1 and CDR2 (germline): SQVTM, ANQGSEA. The CDR3 runs 11 residues. CDR3 protein: CSARLNTEAFF. CDR3 nucleotides: TGCAGCGCCCGTTTGAACACTGAAGCTTTCTTT.